The present entry profiles one T cell receptor beta chain with its context. Its antigen remains unknown. The data derive from a study of shared clonotypes between healthy human individuals. Study-level background: Each donor's CD4 naive and CD4 memory cells filled three plates apiece, CD8 naive two, and CD8 memory one. Whole-study results and caveats: Tissues were not sampled, only blood, and their repertoires likely differ.

Per the germline V gene, CDR1 is PRHDT and CDR2 is FYEKMQ (reference sequence). V trimming: 5 bases; J trimming: 4 bases; junction bases outside the gene matches: 9. This CDR3 has 16 residues. In the naive CD8 group, cells lacked CD45RO and were positively selected for CCR7, so terminally differentiated effector memory CD45RA+ cells were left out. The assay was run at deep level. Sequencing used immunoSEQ multiplex PCR; TCRdb keeps in-frame clones, though not all of them. The table shows just over 2,000,000 clones, with roughly 95% occurring only once. The receptor was isolated from a man younger than 35 in good health. The genes are TRBV13 and TRBJ2-1; TRBD2 matches at 9 bases. Sequenced input: naive CD8+ T cells sorted from blood. The CDR3 protein is CASSRPPSGDYNEQFF. For the CDR3, the DNA is TGTGCCAGCAGCCGTCCCCCTAGCGGGGATTACAATGAGCAGTTCTTC.